The source of this TCR beta chain is a study of blood T cell repertoires in COVID-19. Sequenced by immunoSEQ multiplex PCR; TCRdb stores in-frame clones only, minus some. The sample yields about 38,000 clones, 80% to 90% seen once. During active infection, Seattle patients enrolled and were then monitored through disease. This CDR3 comprises 15 residues. Germline values: CDR1 SGHRS, CDR2 YFSETQ. The ends were cut back, 0 bases at V and 4 bases at J, with 11 bases in the middle. The specimen sequenced was peripheral blood. This TCR came from a man aged 60 to 69 with COVID-19, enrolled during active disease. The genes are TRBV5-1 and TRBJ1-5, with a tentative D call TRBD1 (6 bases). Here the CDR3 reads CASSLAGGSNQPQHF. CDR3 DNA: TGCGCCAGCAGCTTGGCGGGGGGCAGTAATCAGCCCCAGCATTTT.